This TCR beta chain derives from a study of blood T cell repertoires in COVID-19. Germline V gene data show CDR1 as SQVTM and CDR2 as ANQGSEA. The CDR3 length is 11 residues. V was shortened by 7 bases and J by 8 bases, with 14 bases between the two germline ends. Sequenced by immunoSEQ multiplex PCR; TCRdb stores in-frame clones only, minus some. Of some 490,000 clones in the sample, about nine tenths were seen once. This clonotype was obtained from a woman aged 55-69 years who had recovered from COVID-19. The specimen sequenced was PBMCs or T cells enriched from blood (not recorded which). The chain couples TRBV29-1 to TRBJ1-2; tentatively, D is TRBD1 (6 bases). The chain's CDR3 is CSARKGEGYTF. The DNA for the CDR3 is TGCAGCGCTAGAAAGGGGGAAGGCTACACCTTC.